This TCR beta chain was captured by sequencing in a study of blood T cell repertoires in COVID-19 (dated by TCRdb to 2018 to 2020). In terms of the full investigation: Samples covering the acute and convalescent phases of COVID-19 were provided by collaborators in the United States, Italy and Spain. The prospective study material was composed of cDNA or gDNA derived from T cells, B-cell-depleted T cells, or PBMCs. The dataset comprised deeply sampled blood TCRbeta repertoires from subjects exposed to, actively infected with, or recovered from COVID-19. The repertoires were released in a freely available public database intended as a resource for research on the immune response to SARS-CoV-2. Samples came from the ongoing ImmuneRACE study (first 160 participants) plus 1,254 subjects from 6 global collaborators. Nearly every sample came with metadata listing a de-identified subject ID, COVID-19 status, age in years and sex. HLA class I and class II types, where available, came from metadata supplied by the sample provider rather than from assay-based typing.

Another Seattle source contributed samples from volunteer blood donors who had recovered from COVID-19. Collaborating institutions collected whole blood in K2EDTA tubes following their own protocols. Collaborator samples were shipped for TCRbeta analysis as frozen whole blood, isolated PBMCs, or DNA extracted from either sample type. The immunoSEQ Assay, a bias-controlled multiplex PCR, was used to amplify TCRbeta CDR3 regions from genomic DNA. The study's processing was this. The number of nucleated cells in each sample was estimated from the amplification of reference gene primers within the assay. To quantify the absolute abundance of each unique TCRbeta CDR3 rearrangement, sequence reads were collapsed and filtered. For each sample, productive Simpson clonality was calculated as the square root of Simpson's diversity index over productive rearrangements. TCRdb provides this immuneACCESS table in a form limited to in-frame rearrangements. Some clones are lacking; in checked studies, under half of them reflect an unresolved V gene, and why the rest are absent is not known. V and J calls and clone size are given by that table; D and trimming were obtained from the DNA. Recorded for this sample are some 240,000 clones; about 79% of them occurred a single time. 1.4% of the sample goes to the ten largest clones.

With respect to this clone: The antigen it binds to is not known. Per-base qualities were not stored, and no clone one base away is much larger.

Overall study results and their limits: Clinical and demographic metadata were provided uncurated, with the amount varying by source and participant.

Measured from the cysteine to the phenylalanine, the CDR3 is 14 residues long. Only the CDR3 DNA stays, 42 bases, in frame from base 1. The germline V gene (reference sequence) provides CDR1 MNHEY and CDR2 SMNVEV. Trimming takes 2 bases from V and 11 bases from J, and the germline ends sit 13 bases apart. Material: peripheral blood. The chain links TRBV27 with TRBJ1-6; the D region possibly corresponds to TRBD1 (6 bases align). This clonotype was obtained from a woman in her 40s who had recovered from COVID-19. The CDR3 sequence is CASSLRDILTPLHF. The nucleotide sequence is given as TGTGCCAGCAGTTTACGGGACATACTCACACCCCTCCACTTT.